This T cell receptor beta chain was observed in a study of human T cells and chemical hapten exposure. Study-wide results and caveats: Expanded TCRs created a significantly greater count of big CDR3 similarity clusters than controls did. TCRs exceeding a frequency of 1 in 1000 stayed unchanged under DPC sensitization.

On this clonotype itself: Its antigen remains unknown.

The time point: patch test 3, about 24 weeks after DPC sensitization. Treatment indicated: therapeutic diphenylcyclopropenone sensitization with weekly scalp DPC. Blood was drawn before each patch test was applied. It was the library that attached unique molecular identifiers to individual cDNA molecules. TCRdb reanalysed the RACE reads using MiXCR and keeps one entry per CDR3 protein. The profile shows 82,000 or so distinct CDR3 sequences, 10% to 15% of them singletons. Specimen: whole blood, collected in connection with sensitization to the hapten diphenylcyclopropenone (DPC). This receptor was identified in a woman aged 50 to 60 with alopecia areata. Some clones in this sample may be carry-over from other donors' samples.

CDR3 in amino acids: CATSKDMSSYNEQFF. The CDR3 region has the DNA TGTGCCACCAGCAAAGACATGAGCTCCTACAATGAGCAGTTCTTC. The chain carries TRBV15 and TRBJ2-1; no clear D gene. The CDR3 runs to 15 residues. V lost 4 bases and J lost 0, with 10 bases in between. Germline CDR1 LNHNV, CDR2 YYDKDF (reference sequence).